Listed below are T cell receptor beta chains from one sample, sequenced in a study of long-term antiretroviral therapy in people with HIV. Repertoires were generated with immunoSEQ multiplex PCR, while TCRdb's copy carries only in-frame clones and drops some. This table holds around 16,000 clones, 85% found once. The sequencing here drew on unsorted PBMCs, taken 0.5 years after starting antiretroviral therapy. The receptor set was obtained from a middle-aged woman with HIV. The conserved cysteine and the conserved F or W are not part of the CDR3 here. Fields, in order: V gene, J gene, CDR3 length, CDR3 protein.

V gene: TRBV6-6; J gene: TRBJ1-4; CDR3 length: 14; CDR3 protein: ASSTGQGAGNEKLF
V gene: TRBV20-1; J gene: TRBJ2-7; CDR3 length: 9; CDR3 protein: SAWEGDEQY
V gene: TRBV27; J gene: TRBJ2-1; CDR3 length: 14; CDR3 protein: ASSTPPMQGINEQF
V gene: TRBV5-1; J gene: TRBJ2-7; CDR3 length: 12; CDR3 protein: ASSISDGSYEQY
V gene: TRBV27; J gene: TRBJ2-3; CDR3 length: 13; CDR3 protein: ASSRREYGTDTQY
V gene: TRBV9; J gene: TRBJ2-2; CDR3 length: 13; CDR3 protein: ASSTGTANTGELF
V gene: TRBV7-8; J gene: TRBJ1-4; CDR3 length: 12; CDR3 protein: ASSSREVFEKLF
V gene: TRBV5-1; J gene: TRBJ2-7; CDR3 length: 9; CDR3 protein: ASSLANEQY
V gene: TRBV19; J gene: TRBJ2-2; CDR3 length: 12; CDR3 protein: ASSILGGAGELF
V gene: TRBV30; J gene: TRBJ2-1; CDR3 length: 14; CDR3 protein: AWSPHSGRTYNEQF
V gene: TRBV4-1; J gene: TRBJ2-2; CDR3 length: 15; CDR3 protein: ASSQFYVAGDTGELF
V gene: TRBV10-3; J gene: TRBJ2-2; CDR3 length: 12; CDR3 protein: AISEPGNTGELF
V gene: TRBV5-1; J gene: TRBJ1-6; CDR3 length: 11; CDR3 protein: ASSSTESSPLH
V gene: TRBV13; J gene: TRBJ2-1; CDR3 length: 14; CDR3 protein: ASSLQGTFSYNEQF
V gene: TRBV27; J gene: TRBJ2-2; CDR3 length: 15; CDR3 protein: ASSLWLAGPLSGELF
V gene: TRBV7-9; J gene: TRBJ2-5; CDR3 length: 11; CDR3 protein: ASLRSGSETQY
V gene: TRBV5-1; J gene: TRBJ2-5; CDR3 length: 9; CDR3 protein: ASSLEETQY
V gene: TRBV27; J gene: TRBJ2-1; CDR3 length: 12; CDR3 protein: ASIKGRGYNEQF
V gene: TRBV5-4; J gene: TRBJ2-1; CDR3 length: 14; CDR3 protein: ASSLGGTGFSNEQF
V gene: TRBV7-9; J gene: TRBJ2-2; CDR3 length: 14; CDR3 protein: ASSLRDPGAGGELF
V gene: TRBV30; J gene: TRBJ2-2; CDR3 length: 12; CDR3 protein: AWSVLAGTGELF
V gene: TRBV19; J gene: TRBJ2-1; CDR3 length: 14; CDR3 protein: ASSTLLAGGLNEQF
V gene: TRBV28; J gene: TRBJ2-5; CDR3 length: 15; CDR3 protein: ASSLYPSTRSMETQY
V gene: TRBV7-2; J gene: TRBJ2-5; CDR3 length: 12; CDR3 protein: ASSLSGYEETQY
V gene: TRBV4-3; J gene: TRBJ2-1; CDR3 length: 14; CDR3 protein: ASSQDWSGIYNEQF
V gene: TRBV7-9; J gene: TRBJ2-3; CDR3 length: 10; CDR3 protein: ASSRTTDTQY
V gene: TRBV14; J gene: TRBJ2-5; CDR3 length: 11; CDR3 protein: ASSRGLGETQY
V gene: TRBV7-9; J gene: TRBJ1-2; CDR3 length: 15; CDR3 protein: ASSPRGQGIENYGYT
V gene: TRBV19; J gene: TRBJ2-3; CDR3 length: 9; CDR3 protein: ATRKTDTQY
V gene: TRBV2; J gene: TRBJ2-2; CDR3 length: 13; CDR3 protein: ASRGQGGNTGELF
V gene: TRBV2; J gene: TRBJ1-6; CDR3 length: 15; CDR3 protein: ASSHRVGGPYNSPLH
V gene: TRBV5-4; J gene: TRBJ2-3; CDR3 length: 16; CDR3 protein: ASSLGYGRGRLTDTQY